These T cell receptor beta chains were read from a single sample in a study of B cell selection in AIRE deficiency. Assay used: immunoSEQ multiplex PCR; TCRdb lists only in-frame clones, some missing. The sample lists 28,000 or so clones; approximately 92% were seen once. The specimen was CD4+CD25+ Tregs sorted from PBMCs. The receptors here all came from a human donor in good health. The CDR3 runs from the conserved cysteine through the conserved F or W. The D gene is left open where the match is weak. A row's size may be missing; if present it is once, few, many or a size class.

-	TRBV25-1	once	TRBJ1-2	CASSQDFYYGYTF	TGTGCCAGCAGTCAGGACTTTTACTATGGCTACACCTTC
-	TRBV15	-	TRBJ1-5	CATSRDSQGVRGNQPQHF	TGTGCCACCAGCAGAGACTCACAGGGCGTTAGGGGCAATCAGCCCCAGCATTTT
-	TRBV14	-	TRBJ1-2	CASSRTPGLSYGYTF	TGTGCCAGCAGCCGAACCCCGGGGTTATCCTATGGCTACACCTTC
-	TRBV27	-	TRBJ2-6	CASSLVRGSSGANVLTF	TGTGCCAGCAGTTTAGTCAGGGGTAGCTCTGGGGCCAACGTCCTGACTTTC
-	TRBV28	-	TRBJ1-2	CASSRGSGYTF	TGTGCCAGCAGTCGGGGGTCTGGCTACACCTTC
TRBD1	TRBV4-2	-	TRBJ1-4	CASSQEGRGDEKLFF	TGTGCCAGCAGCCAAGAGGGCAGGGGGGATGAAAAACTGTTTTTT
TRBD1	TRBV15	-	TRBJ1-1	CATSTGPDRGGPEAFF	TGTGCCACCAGCACGGGTCCGGACAGGGGCGGTCCTGAAGCTTTCTTT
TRBD2	TRBV18	-	TRBJ2-3	CASSPLLTGGLDTQYF	TGTGCCAGCTCACCACTGCTGACGGGGGGGCTAGATACGCAGTATTTT
-	TRBV20-1	-	TRBJ1-2	CSARSPYGYTF	TGCAGTGCTAGGTCTCCCTATGGCTACACCTTC
-	TRBV18	once	TRBJ1-5	CASSQGNQPQHF	TGTGCCAGCTCACAGGGCAATCAGCCCCAGCATTTT
TRBD2	TRBV7-8	-	TRBJ2-3	CASGGVTDTQYF	TGTGCCAGCGGGGGGGTTACAGATACGCAGTATTTT
-	TRBV21-1	-	TRBJ1-5	CASSKRGISGHSNQPQHF	TGTGCCAGCAGCAAAAGGGGTATCAGCGGCCATAGCAATCAGCCCCAGCATTTT
-	TRBV30	-	TRBJ1-5	CAWSVRRASNQPQHF	TGTGCCTGGAGTGTACGAAGGGCTAGCAATCAGCCCCAGCATTTT
-	TRBV6-6	-	TRBJ1-5	CASSGRDQWGPQHF	TGTGCCAGCAGTGGACGGGACCAGTGGGGACCCCAGCATTTT
-	TRBV5-1	-	TRBJ1-2	CASSSFEGYGYTF	TGCGCCAGCAGCTCCTTCGAGGGCTATGGCTACACCTTC
-	TRBV2	-	TRBJ2-2	CASSESENTGELFF	TGTGCCAGCAGTGAGTCGGAGAACACCGGGGAGCTGTTTTTT
TRBD2	TRBV5-4	-	TRBJ2-3	CASSWVSGGADTQYF	TGTGCCAGCAGCTGGGTTAGCGGGGGGGCAGATACGCAGTATTTT
-	TRBV7-2	-	TRBJ1-1	CASSPGRRERGNTEAFF	TGTGCCAGCAGCCCCGGGAGGAGGGAGCGAGGGAACACTGAAGCTTTCTTT
-	TRBV4-3	-	TRBJ1-6	CASSQDRDSPLHF	TGCGCCAGCAGCCAAGACAGAGATTCACCCCTCCACTTT
TRBD2	TRBV18	-	TRBJ2-5	CASSPGLAGIHQETQYF	TGTGCCAGCTCACCGGGACTAGCGGGGATCCACCAAGAGACCCAGTACTTC
-	TRBV13	-	TRBJ1-2	CASRVGDYGYTF	TGTGCCAGCAGGGTAGGGGACTATGGCTACACCTTC
TRBD1	TRBV2	-	TRBJ1-1	CASSGVFRGGSEAFF	TGTGCCAGCAGTGGAGTTTTCAGGGGGGGCTCTGAAGCTTTCTTT
-	TRBV2	-	TRBJ1-1	CASSEERYTEAFF	TGTGCCAGCAGTGAAGAACGGTACACTGAAGCTTTCTTT
-	TRBV5-1	-	TRBJ1-4	CASSFGGEGANEKLFF	TGCGCCAGCAGCTTCGGTGGGGAAGGGGCTAATGAAAAACTGTTTTTT
-	TRBV19	-	TRBJ1-6	CASSVSPGGGTLGSSYNSPLHF	TGTGCCAGTAGTGTCTCGCCCGGCGGGGGAACACTGGGGAGCTCCTATAATTCACCCCTCCACTTT
-	TRBV23-1	-	TRBJ1-1	CASSQSRGGNTEAFF	TGCGCCAGCAGTCAATCGAGGGGGGGGAACACTGAAGCTTTCTTT
-	TRBV5-6	once	TRBJ1-5	CASSLRGMGNQPQHF	TGTGCCAGCAGCCTCCGGGGGATGGGCAATCAGCCCCAGCATTTT
-	TRBV5-1	-	TRBJ2-5	CASQSRDIQETQYF	TGCGCCAGCCAATCCCGGGACATACAAGAGACCCAGTACTTC
TRBD1	TRBV11-3	-	TRBJ2-5	CASSPGTGGETQYF	TGTGCCAGCAGCCCGGGGACAGGGGGCGAGACCCAGTACTTC
TRBD1	TRBV19	medium-sized	TRBJ2-7	CASSIDGTGGSKQYF	TGTGCCAGTAGTATAGATGGGACAGGGGGATCGAAACAGTACTTC
-	TRBV10-2	-	TRBJ2-5	CASSDWGIETQYF	TGCGCCAGCAGTGATTGGGGTATCGAGACCCAGTACTTC
TRBD1	TRBV6-6	-	TRBJ2-7	CASSYRSGQGVGEQYF	TGTGCCAGCAGTTACCGGTCGGGACAGGGGGTAGGAGAGCAGTACTTC
TRBD1	TRBV19	-	TRBJ1-2	CASSLGGQGKRGYTF	TGTGCCAGTAGCCTAGGGGGACAGGGCAAGCGTGGCTACACCTTC
TRBD2	TRBV5-1	once	TRBJ2-2	CASSKGLAVNTGELFF	TGCGCCAGCAGCAAGGGACTAGCGGTGAACACCGGGGAGCTGTTTTTT
-	TRBV4-1	-	TRBJ2-3	CASSQDLPDTQYF	TGCGCCAGCAGCCAAGATCTGCCAGATACGCAGTATTTT
-	TRBV10-1	-	TRBJ1-2	CASRWSPCQDVRGYTF	TGCGCCAGCAGATGGAGTCCCTGCCAGGACGTTCGTGGCTACACCTTC
TRBD2	TRBV7-8	-	TRBJ2-7	CASSPGGYEQYF	TGTGCCAGCAGCCCGGGGGGTTACGAGCAGTACTTC
-	TRBV5-1	-	TRBJ1-1	CASSVTASMNTEAFF	TGCGCCAGCAGCGTGACAGCGTCGATGAACACTGAAGCTTTCTTT
-	TRBV18	-	TRBJ1-5	CASSPGPSTSQPQHF	TGTGCCAGCTCACCGGGACCCTCTACCAGCCAGCCCCAGCATTTT
-	TRBV11-2	-	TRBJ2-1	CASSLQGGNEQFF	TGTGCCAGCAGCTTGCAAGGGGGCAATGAGCAGTTCTTC
-	TRBV20-1	-	TRBJ2-1	CSAPFRNEQFF	TGCAGTGCTCCTTTTAGGAATGAGCAGTTCTTC
-	TRBV10-1	-	TRBJ1-4	CAPYWGAINEKLFF	TGCGCACCCTACTGGGGGGCGATTAATGAAAAACTGTTTTTT
TRBD1	TRBV5-6	-	TRBJ1-1	CASTPGRTGSMNTEAFF	TGTGCCAGCACCCCTGGTCGGACAGGCTCCATGAACACTGAAGCTTTCTTT
TRBD1	TRBV18	-	TRBJ1-4	CASSPGTGGANEKLFF	TGTGCCAGCTCCCCCGGGACAGGGGGAGCTAATGAAAAACTGTTTTTT
-	TRBV25-1	-	TRBJ1-2	CASSEFGAPRNGYTF	TGTGCCAGCAGTGAATTTGGGGCCCCACGAAATGGCTACACCTTC
-	TRBV5-4	-	TRBJ2-7	CASSPDSYGYEQYF	TGTGCCAGCAGCCCTGACTCCTACGGCTACGAGCAGTACTTC
-	TRBV5-1	-	TRBJ1-1	CASSPGVNTEAFF	TGCGCCAGCAGCCCAGGGGTGAACACTGAAGCTTTCTTT
-	TRBV14	-	TRBJ2-7	CASSQGPYEQYF	TGTGCCAGCAGCCAAGGCCCTTACGAGCAGTACTTC
-	TRBV6-5	once	TRBJ1-4	CASSSGRPNEKLFF	TGTGCCAGCAGTTCGGGGCGACCTAATGAAAAACTGTTTTTT
-	TRBV5-1	-	TRBJ1-1	CASSRSLDTEAFF	TGCGCCAGCAGCAGGAGTCTGGACACTGAAGCTTTCTTT
-	TRBV5-1	-	TRBJ2-4	CASSPRERGNIQYF	TGCGCCAGCAGTCCACGCGAAAGGGGAAACATTCAGTACTTC
TRBD1	TRBV16	-	TRBJ1-1	CASSQKTGEFTEAFF	TGTGCCAGCAGCCAGAAGACAGGGGAGTTCACTGAAGCTTTCTTT
TRBD2	TRBV5-1	-	TRBJ2-7	CASSLRNSGAREQYF	TGCGCCAGCAGCTTGAGGAATAGCGGGGCTCGCGAGCAGTACTTC
TRBD1	TRBV7-9	-	TRBJ2-1	CASSLGTGTYNEQFF	TGTGCCAGCAGCTTAGGGACAGGGACCTACAATGAGCAGTTCTTC
TRBD1	TRBV19	-	TRBJ1-6	CASSAGTANSPLHF	TGTGCCAGTAGCGCCGGGACAGCCAATTCACCCCTCCACTTT
-	TRBV5-1	-	TRBJ2-7	CASSTDPGSYEQYF	TGCGCCAGCAGTACGGACCCTGGCTCCTACGAGCAGTACTTC
-	TRBV28	-	TRBJ1-1	CASSREVEAFF	TGTGCCAGCAGTAGAGAGGTTGAAGCTTTCTTT